A selection of T cell receptor beta chains follows, all from one sample in a study of T cells in Graves' hyperthyroidism and ophthalmopathy. TCRdb processed the multiplex PCR reads anew with MiXCR; each CDR3 protein has one entry. The sample includes roughly 700,000 distinct CDR3 sequences, 17% of them seen just once. The sequencing input was blood. The receptor source for this set is a man in his forties or fifties with Graves' hyperthyroidism. The CDR3 runs from the conserved cysteine through the conserved F or W. The D gene is left open where the match is weak. The size of a clone is reported for some rows only, either as once, few or many, or as a class for expanded clones.

v_call: TRBV29-1; clone_size: few; j_call: TRBJ2-1; d_call: .; cdr3_nt: TGCAGCGTACAGGGGAGGGGGAGCAATGAGCAGTTCTTC; cdr3_aa: CSVQGRGSNEQFF
v_call: TRBV11-1; clone_size: many; j_call: TRBJ1-1; d_call: .; cdr3_nt: TGTGCCAGCAGCTTAGAGCCAGCGAACACTGAAGCTTTCTTT; cdr3_aa: CASSLEPANTEAFF
v_call: TRBV6-2/TRBV6-3; clone_size: few; j_call: TRBJ2-1; d_call: .; cdr3_nt: TGTGCCAGCACCCTCCTTATAGCAGACAATGAGCAGTTCTTC; cdr3_aa: CASTLLIADNEQFF
v_call: TRBV4-2; clone_size: .; j_call: TRBJ2-7; d_call: .; cdr3_nt: TGTGCCAGCAGCCAAGGAGGGTCGCGGGACTCCTACGAGCAGTACTTC; cdr3_aa: CASSQGGSRDSYEQYF
v_call: TRBV5-1; clone_size: .; j_call: TRBJ2-5; d_call: TRBD1; cdr3_nt: TGCGCCAGCAGCTTGGGGGCCAGGACAGGGCTCCAAGAGACCCAGTACTTC; cdr3_aa: CASSLGARTGLQETQYF
v_call: TRBV5-8; clone_size: .; j_call: TRBJ1-5; d_call: TRBD1; cdr3_nt: TGTGCCAGCAGAAACAGGGGCCTTAGCAATCAGCCCCAGCATTTT; cdr3_aa: CASRNRGLSNQPQHF
v_call: TRBV6-5; clone_size: once; j_call: TRBJ1-2; d_call: .; cdr3_nt: TGTGCCAGCAGTTATCAGGGTTCCTGGGTTGGCTACACCTTC; cdr3_aa: CASSYQGSWVGYTF
v_call: TRBV6-2/TRBV6-3; clone_size: many; j_call: TRBJ1-1; d_call: .; cdr3_nt: TGTGCCAGCAGTTCCCGTGGGACCACTCCTTGGACTGAAGCTTTCTTT; cdr3_aa: CASSSRGTTPWTEAFF
v_call: TRBV28; clone_size: few; j_call: TRBJ2-1; d_call: .; cdr3_nt: TGTGCCAGCAGTTCGGTCGACACATACAATGAGCAGTTCTTC; cdr3_aa: CASSSVDTYNEQFF
v_call: TRBV10-2; clone_size: few; j_call: TRBJ1-2; d_call: .; cdr3_nt: TGCGCCAGCAGTGAATATCAGGCCGATAGATTAAATGGCTACACCTTC; cdr3_aa: CASSEYQADRLNGYTF
v_call: TRBV20-1; clone_size: many; j_call: TRBJ2-5; d_call: .; cdr3_nt: TGCAGTGCTCGGGTACTAGCTGAAGAGACCCAGTACTTC; cdr3_aa: CSARVLAEETQYF
v_call: TRBV2; clone_size: .; j_call: TRBJ2-4; d_call: TRBD1; cdr3_nt: TGTGCCAGCAGTGAAGCTGGACAGGGAGACATTCAGTACTTC; cdr3_aa: CASSEAGQGDIQYF
v_call: TRBV12-3/TRBV12-4; clone_size: many; j_call: TRBJ2-7; d_call: .; cdr3_nt: TGTGCCAGCAGTCCGGGAATGGAGTACGAGCAGTACTTC; cdr3_aa: CASSPGMEYEQYF
v_call: TRBV5-1; clone_size: few; j_call: TRBJ1-3; d_call: .; cdr3_nt: TGCGCCAGCAGCTTGGTGGAGAATACATCTGGAAACACCATATATTTT; cdr3_aa: CASSLVENTSGNTIYF
v_call: TRBV6-1; clone_size: .; j_call: TRBJ2-1; d_call: .; cdr3_nt: TGTGCCAGCAGCAGGGAGGCCCGGACCTACAATGAGCAGTTCTTC; cdr3_aa: CASSREARTYNEQFF
v_call: TRBV28; clone_size: few; j_call: TRBJ2-6; d_call: TRBD1; cdr3_nt: TGTGCCAGCAGTCTATACAGGGGGCCGGGGGGGGCCAACGTCCTGACTTTC; cdr3_aa: CASSLYRGPGGANVLTF
v_call: TRBV15; clone_size: many; j_call: TRBJ2-5; d_call: TRBD2; cdr3_nt: TGTGCCACCAGCACTAGGGGGCGGGAGGGAAGCCAAGAGACCCAGTACTTC; cdr3_aa: CATSTRGREGSQETQYF
v_call: TRBV9; clone_size: many; j_call: TRBJ2-6; d_call: TRBD2; cdr3_nt: TGTGCCAGCAGCGTGGGGTGGAGCGGGAGTGTTTCTGGGGCCAACGTCCTGACTTTC; cdr3_aa: CASSVGWSGSVSGANVLTF
v_call: TRBV6-2/TRBV6-3; clone_size: few; j_call: TRBJ1-1; d_call: .; cdr3_nt: TGTGCCAGCAGGTACAGAGACAGGAGTTTCACTGAAGCTTTCTTT; cdr3_aa: CASRYRDRSFTEAFF
v_call: TRBV6-2/TRBV6-3; clone_size: few; j_call: TRBJ2-1; d_call: TRBD2; cdr3_nt: TGTGCCAGCAGTTACAGGGGCTTGGGACTAACCTACAATGAGCAGTTCTTC; cdr3_aa: CASSYRGLGLTYNEQFF
v_call: TRBV5-1; clone_size: many; j_call: TRBJ2-7; d_call: TRBD1; cdr3_nt: TGCGCCAGCACTCCGGGACAGATTAGCGCATTCTCCTACGAGCAGTACTTC; cdr3_aa: CASTPGQISAFSYEQYF
v_call: TRBV9; clone_size: .; j_call: TRBJ2-3; d_call: .; cdr3_nt: TGTGCCAGCAGCGCCAGGCACGGGTCCACAGATACGCAGTATTTT; cdr3_aa: CASSARHGSTDTQYF
v_call: TRBV24-1; clone_size: few; j_call: TRBJ2-2; d_call: .; cdr3_nt: TGTGCCACCAGTGACCCGACAGCTGCAACCTCCGAAACAGGGGAGCTGTTTTTT; cdr3_aa: CATSDPTAATSETGELFF
v_call: TRBV28; clone_size: .; j_call: TRBJ2-7; d_call: .; cdr3_nt: TGTGCCAGCAGTTCCTCCGCCGGGTCTCCGATCAATCCAGCCTACGAGCAGTACTTC; cdr3_aa: CASSSSAGSPINPAYEQYF
v_call: TRBV20-1; clone_size: .; j_call: TRBJ2-1; d_call: .; cdr3_nt: TGCAGTGCTAGCCCGGCAGCGGTCTACAATGAGCAGTTCTTC; cdr3_aa: CSASPAAVYNEQFF
v_call: TRBV20-1; clone_size: .; j_call: TRBJ1-1; d_call: .; cdr3_nt: TGCAGTGCTAAGGTATTGGGGAGGGGACTGAACACTGAAGCTTTCTTT; cdr3_aa: CSAKVLGRGLNTEAFF
v_call: TRBV28; clone_size: many; j_call: TRBJ1-1; d_call: .; cdr3_nt: TGTGCCAGCAGTCCCCGCAAGACTGAAGCTTTCTTT; cdr3_aa: CASSPRKTEAFF
v_call: TRBV27; clone_size: many; j_call: TRBJ2-7; d_call: TRBD2; cdr3_nt: TGTGCCAGCAACACCGGCGGGAGCTCCTACGAGCAGTACTTC; cdr3_aa: CASNTGGSSYEQYF
v_call: TRBV4-1; clone_size: .; j_call: TRBJ2-7; d_call: .; cdr3_nt: TGCGCCAGCAGCCAAGATAGGCTAGGGGCGTACGAGCAGTACTTC; cdr3_aa: CASSQDRLGAYEQYF
v_call: TRBV6-2/TRBV6-3; clone_size: .; j_call: TRBJ2-7; d_call: .; cdr3_nt: TGTGCCAGCAGAGCCGGCGGCCCCGGCGAGCAGTACTTC; cdr3_aa: CASRAGGPGEQYF
v_call: TRBV2; clone_size: many; j_call: TRBJ2-2; d_call: TRBD2; cdr3_nt: TGTGCCAGCACAGAGGACTGGGGAGGGACCGGGGAGCTGTTTTTT; cdr3_aa: CASTEDWGGTGELFF
v_call: TRBV29-1; clone_size: few; j_call: TRBJ2-7; d_call: .; cdr3_nt: TGCAGCGTTGAACTAGGGATATCCTACGAGCAGTACTTC; cdr3_aa: CSVELGISYEQYF
v_call: TRBV14; clone_size: many; j_call: TRBJ2-7; d_call: .; cdr3_nt: TGTGCCAGCAGCCAAGTAGGGCTGGTGCCCTACGAGCAGTACTTC; cdr3_aa: CASSQVGLVPYEQYF
v_call: TRBV6-5; clone_size: .; j_call: TRBJ2-7; d_call: .; cdr3_nt: TGTGCCAGCAGTTACGTGGGGCTAGCTGCCGGTATACGCGAGCAGTACTTC; cdr3_aa: CASSYVGLAAGIREQYF
v_call: TRBV28; clone_size: many; j_call: TRBJ2-3; d_call: TRBD2; cdr3_nt: TGTGCCAGCAGTACCCTAGCGGGATTCACAGATACGCAGTATTTT; cdr3_aa: CASSTLAGFTDTQYF
v_call: TRBV24-1; clone_size: few; j_call: TRBJ2-5; d_call: .; cdr3_nt: TGTGCCACTGCCGATTCTAGCGTTGTAGAGACCCAGTACTTC; cdr3_aa: CATADSSVVETQYF
v_call: TRBV20-1; clone_size: .; j_call: TRBJ1-6; d_call: TRBD1; cdr3_nt: TGCAGTGCTATTATCTTCGAGGGGGCTGGACCCCTCCACTTT; cdr3_aa: CSAIIFEGAGPLHF
v_call: TRBV2; clone_size: many; j_call: TRBJ2-7; d_call: TRBD1; cdr3_nt: TGTGCCAGCAGTAGGGACAGAAGCTACGAGCAGTACTTC; cdr3_aa: CASSRDRSYEQYF
v_call: TRBV7-2; clone_size: few; j_call: TRBJ1-4; d_call: .; cdr3_nt: TGTGCCAGCAGCCTCCAACTGGGAAAACTGTTTTTT; cdr3_aa: CASSLQLGKLFF
v_call: TRBV12-3/TRBV12-4; clone_size: many; j_call: TRBJ2-7; d_call: .; cdr3_nt: TGTGCCAGCAGTTTCGCCGGGGCCTACGAGCAGTACTTC; cdr3_aa: CASSFAGAYEQYF
v_call: TRBV20-1; clone_size: .; j_call: TRBJ2-1; d_call: TRBD2; cdr3_nt: TGCAGTGCTAGAGATCAAAATAGCGGGAGGAACTACAATGAGCAGTTCTTC; cdr3_aa: CSARDQNSGRNYNEQFF
v_call: TRBV29-1; clone_size: few; j_call: TRBJ2-7; d_call: .; cdr3_nt: TGCAGCGTTGAAGAGCTGGACGTCTCCTACGAGCAGTACTTC; cdr3_aa: CSVEELDVSYEQYF
v_call: TRBV7-8; clone_size: many; j_call: TRBJ2-5; d_call: .; cdr3_nt: TGTGCCAGCAGCTCCGCCGTGAGCTTTGGTTATGTGACCCAGTACTTC; cdr3_aa: CASSSAVSFGYVTQYF
v_call: TRBV7-9; clone_size: many; j_call: TRBJ2-5; d_call: .; cdr3_nt: TGTGCCAGCAGAGACTCCGTAGAAGAGACCCAGTACTTC; cdr3_aa: CASRDSVEETQYF
v_call: TRBV7-2; clone_size: many; j_call: TRBJ1-4; d_call: TRBD1; cdr3_nt: TGTGCCAGCAGCTTATCAGCCGGGACAGGGAATGAAAAACTGTTTTTT; cdr3_aa: CASSLSAGTGNEKLFF
v_call: TRBV29-1; clone_size: .; j_call: TRBJ2-3; d_call: TRBD2; cdr3_nt: TGCAGCGCTAAAAGGGCTAGCGGGAGCACAGATACGCAGTATTTT; cdr3_aa: CSAKRASGSTDTQYF
v_call: TRBV3-1; clone_size: many; j_call: TRBJ2-3; d_call: TRBD2; cdr3_nt: TGTGCCAGCAGCCAAACTAGCGGGAGCCTGCAACTTACTAGCACAGATACGCAGTATTTT; cdr3_aa: CASSQTSGSLQLTSTDTQYF
v_call: TRBV29-1; clone_size: many; j_call: TRBJ2-7; d_call: TRBD1; cdr3_nt: TGCAGCGTTGAAGGGACAGGGTTGAACGAGCAGTACTTC; cdr3_aa: CSVEGTGLNEQYF
v_call: TRBV7-2; clone_size: .; j_call: TRBJ1-6; d_call: .; cdr3_nt: TGTGCCAGCAGCTTAACATTTTCTGGGGGAAGCTCCTATAATTCACCCCTCCACTTT; cdr3_aa: CASSLTFSGGSSYNSPLHF
v_call: TRBV3-1; clone_size: .; j_call: TRBJ2-7; d_call: TRBD2; cdr3_nt: TGTGCCAGCAGCCTTGGACTAGCGGGAGGCGTAAACGAGCAGTACTTC; cdr3_aa: CASSLGLAGGVNEQYF
v_call: TRBV25-1; clone_size: many; j_call: TRBJ2-7; d_call: .; cdr3_nt: TGTGCCAGCAGTGAGAAGGGATACTCCTACGAGCAGTACTTC; cdr3_aa: CASSEKGYSYEQYF
v_call: TRBV19; clone_size: few; j_call: TRBJ2-2; d_call: .; cdr3_nt: TGTGCCACCCCTTGGGGGCTGGGCACCGGGGAGCTGTTTTTT; cdr3_aa: CATPWGLGTGELFF